Presented here are 25 T cell receptor beta chains from one specimen sequenced in a study of human T cells and chemical hapten exposure listed by TCRdb under 2021. The time point tag for this specimen amounts to: patch test 1, 2 weeks after DPC sensitization. In light of the paper, this sample's treatment or condition label describes: therapeutic diphenylcyclopropenone sensitization with weekly scalp DPC. To prepare the library, RACE was applied. TCRdb names NextSeq 500 as the instrument used. TCRdb trimmed public reads at Q25 via fastp, called clones via MiXCR and kept in-frame beta chains. Rows with a matching CDR3 protein are joined into one entry that keeps the most common DNA and genes. Counted in this sample were 150,000 to 200,000 distinct CDR3 sequences; about a fifth of them appeared once. The top ten clones comprise about 6.7% of the sample. This specimen consisted of whole blood, obtained in connection with sensitization to the hapten diphenylcyclopropenone (DPC). The receptors shown here come from a woman in her forties or fifties with alopecia areata. Some clones in this sample may be carry-over from other donors' samples.

This clonotype was seen only a few times. The CDR3 coding sequence is TGTGCCAGCAGCTTAGGGGCGGGGCTCAATCAGCCCCAGCATTTT. Amino acid sequence: CASSLGAGLNQPQHF. The V and J genes are TRBV5-6 and TRBJ1-5; D might be TRBD1 (5 bases). The germline CDR1 and CDR2 sequences are SGHDT and YYEEEE. The CDR3 totals 15 residues. With 2 bases removed from V and 3 bases from J, the gap between germline ends came to 12 bases.

V gene TRBV5-5 combines with J gene TRBJ2-4; a possible D gene is TRBD2 (5 bases). V lost 4 bases, J lost 3 bases, and 14 bases lay in between. This CDR3 is built from 15 residues. Germline values: CDR1 SGHKS, CDR2 YYEKEE (reference sequence). For the CDR3, the DNA is TGTGCCAGCAGCCATCGTACAGAGGGCAAAAACATTCAGTACTTC. The encoded protein is CASSHRTEGKNIQYF.

The chain couples TRBV5-6 to TRBJ2-2; D is unclear. V lost 0 bases and J 4 bases, leaving 4 bases between the germline ends. From germline, CDR1 is SGHDT and CDR2 YYEEEE. The CDR3 contains 13 residues. CDR3 DNA: TGTGCCAGCAGCTTGGTAATCACCGGGGAGCTGTTTTTT. Its translation is CASSLVITGELFF.

This clonotype occurred a few times. The gene calls are TRBV7-9 and TRBJ2-1; D ambiguous. The V gene lost 5 bases and the J gene lost 5 bases, with 25 bases spanning the gap. CDR1 and CDR2 from the germline V gene are SEHNR and FQNEAQ (reference sequence). The CDR3 is 18 amino acids. CDR3 nucleotides: TGTGCCAGCAGCACCCGCCCCCCGCAGCCCCAATGGGACAATGAGCAGTTCTTC. Translation: CASSTRPPQPQWDNEQFF. Looking up the rest from reference TRBV7-9 and TRBJ2-1 gives the full variable domain: DTGVSQNPRHKITKRGQNVTFRCDPISEHNRLYWYRQTLGQGPEFLTYFQNEAQLEKSRLLSDRFSAERPKGSFSTLEIQRTEQGDSAMYLCASSTRPPQPQWDNEQFFGPGTRLTVL.

The chain joins TRBV20-1 to TRBJ1-5; TRBD1 might be the D (6 bases). The length of the CDR3 is 17 residues. Germline V gives CDR1 DFQATT, CDR2 SNEGSKA (reference sequence). The germline V and J ends were trimmed by 1 base and 1 base, with 17 bases remaining between them. The CDR3 is CSARVPGGGGSNQPQHF. For the CDR3, the DNA is TGCAGTGCTAGAGTCCCTGGGGGGGGCGGAAGCAATCAGCCCCAGCATTTT.

This clonotype came up a few times. This chain uses TRBV10-2 with TRBJ1-5; 8 nucleotides align to TRBD1. J was trimmed by 4 bases and V by 4 bases; bases with no gene match: 18. The CDR3 runs 19 residues. The germline gives CDR1 WSHSY, CDR2 SAAADI. Here the CDR3 reads CASSAPLGTGVLYNQPQHF. CDR3 DNA sequence: TGCGCCAGCAGTGCCCCCCTCGGGACAGGCGTACTTTATAATCAGCCCCAGCATTTT.

This clonotype was detected only a few times. The chain's CDR3 is CSVEVSGLAGAGLETQYF. CDR3 sequence (DNA): TGCAGCGTTGAAGTCTCGGGACTAGCGGGAGCGGGGTTAGAGACCCAGTACTTC. The V call is TRBV29-1, the J call TRBJ2-5, with TRBD2 matching over 14 bases. Germline lookup yields CDR1 SQVTM and CDR2 ANQGSEA. The CDR3 runs 18 residues. The ends lost 1 base at V and 4 bases at J; junction bases unmatched: 11.

This clonotype occurred a few times. The J gene is TRBJ2-7, the V gene TRBV28, with no clear D. The CDR3 spans 14 residues. The germline V and J ends were trimmed by 2 bases and 4 bases, with 12 bases remaining between them. Germline V gives CDR1 MDHEN, CDR2 SYDVKM. This CDR3 is CASSLAATSYEQYF. The CDR3 DNA reads TGTGCCAGCAGTTTAGCAGCGACCAGTTACGAGCAGTACTTC. The variable domain in full, with the rest retrieved from reference TRBV28 and TRBJ2-7, is DVKVTQSSRYLVKRTGEKVFLECVQDMDHENMFWYRQDPGLGLRLIYFSYDVKMKEKGDIPEGYSVSREKKERFSLILESASTNQTSMYLCASSLAATSYEQYFGPGTRLTVT.

V and J are TRBV11-3 and TRBJ2-1; 7 bases line up with TRBD1. Germline V gene sequence: CDR1 SGHNT, CDR2 YENEEA. The CDR3 runs to 15 residues. Unmatched junction bases numbered 7, after V lost 5 bases and J lost 3 bases. In nucleotides, the CDR3 is TGTGCCAGCAGCGCCGACAGGGTCGGCTACAATGAGCAGTTCTTC. It is translated as CASSADRVGYNEQFF.

The chain uses TRBV6-2 or TRBV6-3 and TRBJ1-1; D gene ambiguous. The germline V gene has CDR1 MNHEY and CDR2 SVGEGT. The length of the CDR3 is 16 residues. The germline V and J ends were trimmed by 6 bases and 0 bases, with 17 bases remaining between them. CDR3 loop: CASSQTRPVLNTEAFF. The CDR3 DNA reads TGTGCCAGCAGCCAAACACGTCCGGTATTGAACACTGAAGCTTTCTTT.

This clonotype has just a few counts. The genes are TRBV12-3 or TRBV12-4 and TRBJ2-3; no reliable D call. CDR3 length: 14 amino acids. V lost 6 bases and J lost 2, with 12 bases in between. In nucleotides, the CDR3 is TGTGCCAGCAGCACCCTTCGGGCCACAGATACGCAGTATTTT. It specifies CASSTLRATDTQYF.

This clonotype has just a few counts. The chain recombines TRBV11-3 with TRBJ2-3; D is ambiguous. The V and J ends lost 5 bases and 4 bases respectively, with 7 bases between them. This CDR3 region has 12 residues. The germline V gene has CDR1 SGHNT and CDR2 YENEEA. The CDR3: CASSTPPDTQYF. CDR3 sequence (DNA): TGTGCCAGCAGCACTCCCCCAGATACGCAGTATTTT.

The chain links TRBV25-1 to TRBJ1-1, with 8 bases matching TRBD1. The CDR3 has 14 residues. Germline V gene sequence: CDR1 MGHDK, CDR2 SYGVNS. The trim removed 4 bases at V and 1 base at J, leaving 2 bases unmatched. The CDR3 region is CASSGTGRNTEAFF. Written as DNA, the CDR3 is TGTGCCAGCAGTGGGACAGGGAGGAACACTGAAGCTTTCTTT.

The V call is TRBV5-1, the J call TRBJ2-3; 10 bases map to TRBD2. Germline CDR1 is SGHRS and CDR2 is YFSETQ. The CDR3 contains 16 residues. V lost 3 bases, J lost 6 bases, and 10 bases stayed unmatched. CDR3 coding DNA: TGCGCCAGCAGCTCCCAGCTAGCGGGAGTGGGGGATACGCAGTATTTT. Amino acids: CASSSQLAGVGDTQYF.

This clonotype has at least ten counts. The chain employs TRBV7-8 and TRBJ2-3; 7 nucleotides line up with TRBD2. The CDR3 contains 14 residues. Germline lookup yields CDR1 SGHVS and CDR2 FQNEAQ. Trimming cost V 1 base and J 6 bases; bases outside gene matches: 4. CDR3 nucleotide sequence: TGTGCCAGCAGCTTAGTGACTAGCTCGGATACGCAGTATTTT. This encodes CASSLVTSSDTQYF.

This clonotype has a handful of counts. The rearrangement uses TRBV29-1 and TRBJ2-1; 14 nucleotides match TRBD2. Losses at the gene ends were 6 bases for V and 8 bases for J; bases not matched to a gene: 6. Per germline, CDR1 SQVTM and CDR2 ANQGSEA. The CDR3 contains 14 residues. DNA for the CDR3: TGCAGCGTCAGGACTAGCGGGAGGCACCATGAGCAGTTCTTC. The encoded protein is CSVRTSGRHHEQFF.

CDR3 protein: CASSRTGGEGQPQHF. Here the CDR3 DNA reads TGTGCCAGCAGCCGGACAGGGGGCGAGGGTCAGCCCCAGCATTTT. The chain links TRBV5-5 to TRBJ1-5; 11 bases align to TRBD1. This CDR3 is built from 15 residues. The V gene end was trimmed by 4 bases and the J gene end by 6 bases; junction bases not matched to a gene: 6. Germline V gene data show CDR1 as SGHKS and CDR2 as YYEKEE (reference sequence).

This clonotype was found a few times. The rearrangement uses TRBV2 and TRBJ2-7; 8 bases align to TRBD2. Germline CDR1 reads SNHLY; CDR2 reads FYNNEI. V was pared by 4 bases and J by 4 bases, with 3 bases of the junction left unmatched. The CDR3 length is 13 residues. The CDR3 nucleotides read TGTGCCAGCAGTGCGGGAGGGCCATACGAGCAGTACTTC. Residues: CASSAGGPYEQYF.

This clonotype was observed a few times. The genes are TRBV5-1 and TRBJ2-5; 8 bases are a match to TRBD1. Looked up from germline, CDR1 is SGHRS and CDR2 is YFSETQ. V gave up 4 bases and J gave up 4 bases; unmatched junction bases: 9. CDR3 length: 15 residues. CDR3: CASSPGGQGAETQYF. The CDR3, as DNA: TGCGCCAGCAGCCCGGGCGGGCAGGGGGCAGAGACCCAGTACTTC. Full variable domain (missing parts from reference TRBV5-1 and TRBJ2-5): KAGVTQTPRYLIKTRGQQVTLSCSPISGHRSVSWYQQTPGQGLQFLFEYFSETQRNKGNFPGRFSGRQFSNSRSEMNVSTLELGDSALYLCASSPGGQGAETQYFGPGTRLLVL.

In nucleotides, the CDR3 is TGCAGCGTGGACAGGGCAGGGAACACTGAAGCTTTCTTT. Translation gives CSVDRAGNTEAFF. This chain connects TRBV29-1 to TRBJ1-1, with 8 bases matching TRBD1. Germline assignment: CDR1 SQVTM and CDR2 ANQGSEA. V gave up 6 bases and J gave up 1 base; unmatched junction bases: 4. CDR3 length: 13 amino acids. Filled out from reference TRBV29-1 and TRBJ1-1, the complete variable domain reads SAVISQKPSRDICQRGTSLTIQCQVDSQVTMMFWYRQQPGQSLTLIATANQGSEATYESGFVIDKFPISRPNLTFSTLTVSNMSPEDSSIYLCSVDRAGNTEAFFGQGTRLTVV.

This clonotype was counted a few times. The chain joins TRBV5-6 to TRBJ2-6; D ambiguous. V shed 2 bases and J shed 3 bases, with 3 bases lying between them. Germline-derived CDR1 and CDR2 are SGHDT and YYEEEE. The CDR3 is made up of 13 amino acids. Written as DNA, the CDR3 is TGTGCCAGCAGCTTAATTGGGGCCAACGTCCTGACTTTC. Translating gives CASSLIGANVLTF.

This clonotype was observed a few times. The V gene is TRBV7-6, the J gene TRBJ1-1; TRBD1 might be the D (6 bases). V dropped 2 bases and J dropped 1 base, with 8 bases sitting between them. The CDR3 extends over 14 amino acids. Germline values: CDR1 SGHVS, CDR2 FNYEAQ. This CDR3 reads CASSLTGQNTEAFF. CDR3 nucleotide sequence: TGTGCCAGCAGCTTAACAGGGCAGAACACTGAAGCTTTCTTT.

This clonotype appeared a few times. The J gene is TRBJ2-7, the V gene TRBV28, with 9 bases fitting TRBD1. Germline V lookup: CDR1 MDHEN, CDR2 SYDVKM. The CDR3 totals 14 residues. With 5 bases clipped from V and 5 bases from J, the junction kept 7 bases outside the gene matches. CDR3 bases: TGTGCCAGCAGTGACCGGGACAGGGTCCACGAGCAGTACTTC. Its protein is CASSDRDRVHEQYF.

The chain combines TRBV20-1 with TRBJ1-1; D is undetermined. The CDR3 has 15 residues. Germline V gives CDR1 DFQATT, CDR2 SNEGSKA (reference sequence). V was cut by 5 bases and J by 1 base, with 17 bases left in between. Here the CDR3 reads CSAEVDGFGNTEAFF. In nucleotides, the CDR3 is TGCAGTGCTGAGGTGGATGGTTTTGGGAACACTGAAGCTTTCTTT.

The rearrangement links TRBV18 to TRBJ2-1; 9 nucleotides align to TRBD1. Germline loops: CDR1 KGHSH, CDR2 LQKENI. J lost 8 bases, V lost 4 bases, and 3 bases had no gene match. The CDR3 loop spans 13 amino acids. The chain's CDR3 is CASSLQGAHEQFF. CDR3 coding DNA: TGTGCCAGCTCACTACAGGGGGCCCATGAGCAGTTCTTC.